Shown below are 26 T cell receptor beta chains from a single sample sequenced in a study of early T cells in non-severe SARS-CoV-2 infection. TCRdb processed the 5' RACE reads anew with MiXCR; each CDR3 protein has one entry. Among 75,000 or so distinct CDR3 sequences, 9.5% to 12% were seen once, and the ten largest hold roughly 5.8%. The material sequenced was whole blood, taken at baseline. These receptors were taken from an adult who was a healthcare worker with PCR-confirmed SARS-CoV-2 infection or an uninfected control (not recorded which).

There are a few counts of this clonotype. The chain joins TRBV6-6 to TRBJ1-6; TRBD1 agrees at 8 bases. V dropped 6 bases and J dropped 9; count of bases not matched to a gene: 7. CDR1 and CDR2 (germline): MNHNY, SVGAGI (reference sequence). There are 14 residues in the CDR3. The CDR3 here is CASRDRGWGSPLHF. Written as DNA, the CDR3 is TGTGCCAGCAGAGACAGGGGTTGGGGTTCACCCCTCCACTTT.

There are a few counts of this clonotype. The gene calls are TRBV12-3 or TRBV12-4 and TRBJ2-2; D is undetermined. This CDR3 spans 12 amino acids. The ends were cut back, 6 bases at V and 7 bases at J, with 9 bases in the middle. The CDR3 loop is CASSHRVGELFF. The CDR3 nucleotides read TGTGCCAGCAGCCATAGGGTCGGGGAGCTGTTTTTT.

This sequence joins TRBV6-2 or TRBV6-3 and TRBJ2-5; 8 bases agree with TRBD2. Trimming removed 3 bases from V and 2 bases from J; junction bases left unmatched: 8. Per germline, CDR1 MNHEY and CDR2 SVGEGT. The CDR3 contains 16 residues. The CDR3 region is CASSYETSVPQETQYF. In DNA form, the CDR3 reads TGTGCCAGCAGTTATGAGACTAGCGTCCCTCAAGAGACCCAGTACTTC.

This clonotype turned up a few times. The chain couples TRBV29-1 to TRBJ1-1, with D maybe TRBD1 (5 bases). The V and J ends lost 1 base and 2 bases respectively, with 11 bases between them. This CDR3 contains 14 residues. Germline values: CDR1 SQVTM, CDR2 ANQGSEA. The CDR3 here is CSVEGQRLNTEAFF. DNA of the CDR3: TGCAGCGTTGAAGGACAGAGACTAAACACTGAAGCTTTCTTT.

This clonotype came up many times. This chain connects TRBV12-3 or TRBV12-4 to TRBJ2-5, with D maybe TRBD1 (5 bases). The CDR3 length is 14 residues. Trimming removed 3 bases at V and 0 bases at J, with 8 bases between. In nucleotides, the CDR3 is TGTGCCAGCAGTTTTCACAGGAACCAAGAGACCCAGTACTTC. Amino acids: CASSFHRNQETQYF.

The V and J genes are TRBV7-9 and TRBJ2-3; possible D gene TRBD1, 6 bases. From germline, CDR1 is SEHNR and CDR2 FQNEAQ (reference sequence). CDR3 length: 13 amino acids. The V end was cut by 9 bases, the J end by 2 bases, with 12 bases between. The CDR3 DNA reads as TGTGCCAGGGGGCAGGGGAACACAGATACGCAGTATTTT. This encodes CARGQGNTDTQYF.

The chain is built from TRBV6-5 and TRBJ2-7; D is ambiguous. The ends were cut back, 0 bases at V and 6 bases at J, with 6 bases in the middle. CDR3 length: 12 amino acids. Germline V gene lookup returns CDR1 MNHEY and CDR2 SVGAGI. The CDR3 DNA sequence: TGTGCCAGCAGTTACTCAGGGTCCGAGCAGTACTTC. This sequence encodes CASSYSGSEQYF.

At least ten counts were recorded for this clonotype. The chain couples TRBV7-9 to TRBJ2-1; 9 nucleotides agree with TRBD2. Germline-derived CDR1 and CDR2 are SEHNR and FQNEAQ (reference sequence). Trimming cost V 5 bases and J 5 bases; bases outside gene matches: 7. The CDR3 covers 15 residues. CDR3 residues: CASSPPASGNNEQFF. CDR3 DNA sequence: TGTGCCAGCAGCCCCCCGGCTAGCGGGAACAATGAGCAGTTCTTC.

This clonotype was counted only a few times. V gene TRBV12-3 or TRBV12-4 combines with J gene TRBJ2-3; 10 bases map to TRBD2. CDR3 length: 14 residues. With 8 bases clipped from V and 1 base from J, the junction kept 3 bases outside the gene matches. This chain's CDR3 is CASGGLAGTDTQYF. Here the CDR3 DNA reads TGTGCCAGCGGAGGACTAGCGGGCACAGATACGCAGTATTTT.

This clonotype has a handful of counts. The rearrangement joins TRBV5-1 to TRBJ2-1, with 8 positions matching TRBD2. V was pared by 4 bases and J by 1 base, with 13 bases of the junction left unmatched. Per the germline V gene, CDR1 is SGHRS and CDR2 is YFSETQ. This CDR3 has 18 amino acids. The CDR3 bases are TGCGCCAGCAGCAAACGCCGCTCGGCGGGGGGATCCTACAATGAGCAGTTCTTC. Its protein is CASSKRRSAGGSYNEQFF.

The CDR3 bases are TGCAGTGCCCAGGACAGGGGGCAAGATACGCAGTATTTT. Residues: CSAQDRGQDTQYF. The chain employs TRBV20-1 and TRBJ2-3, with 11 bases that match TRBD1. CDR1 DFQATT and CDR2 SNEGSKA come from the germline V gene (reference sequence). Unmatched junction bases numbered 4, after V lost 6 bases and J lost 5 bases. This CDR3 is 13 amino acids long.

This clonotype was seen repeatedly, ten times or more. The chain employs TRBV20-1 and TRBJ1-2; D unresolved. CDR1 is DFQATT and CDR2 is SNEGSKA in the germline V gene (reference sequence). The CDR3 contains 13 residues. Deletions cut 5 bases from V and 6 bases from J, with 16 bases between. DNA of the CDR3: TGCAGTGCTGTCTTCCGAGTCGGCGATGGCTACACCTTC. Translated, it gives CSAVFRVGDGYTF.

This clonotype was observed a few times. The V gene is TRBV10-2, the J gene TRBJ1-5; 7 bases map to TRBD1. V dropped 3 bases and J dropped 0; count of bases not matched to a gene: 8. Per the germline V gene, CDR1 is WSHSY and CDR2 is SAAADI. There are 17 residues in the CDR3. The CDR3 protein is CASSEVSGGYSNQPQHF. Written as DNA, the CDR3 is TGCGCCAGCAGTGAAGTGTCAGGGGGTTATAGCAATCAGCCCCAGCATTTT.

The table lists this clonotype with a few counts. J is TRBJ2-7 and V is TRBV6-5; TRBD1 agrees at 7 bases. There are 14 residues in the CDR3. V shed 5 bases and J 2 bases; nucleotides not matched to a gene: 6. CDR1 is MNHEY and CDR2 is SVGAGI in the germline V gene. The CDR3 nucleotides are TGTGCCAGCAGTAAGACAGGGTCCGCCTACGAGCAGTACTTC. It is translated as CASSKTGSAYEQYF.

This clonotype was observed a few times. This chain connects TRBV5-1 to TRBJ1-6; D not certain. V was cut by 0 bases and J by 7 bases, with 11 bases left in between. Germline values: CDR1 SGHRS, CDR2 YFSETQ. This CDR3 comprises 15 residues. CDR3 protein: CASSLDGLGNSPLHF. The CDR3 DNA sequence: TGCGCCAGCAGCTTGGATGGGCTGGGAAATTCACCCCTCCACTTT.

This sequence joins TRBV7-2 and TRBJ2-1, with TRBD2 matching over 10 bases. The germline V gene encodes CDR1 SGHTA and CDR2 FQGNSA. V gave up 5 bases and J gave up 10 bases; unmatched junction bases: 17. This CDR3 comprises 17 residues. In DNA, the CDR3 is TGTGCCAGCAGCCTCAAACATCCTAGTCTAGCGGGAGTGGAGCAGTTCTTC. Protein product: CASSLKHPSLAGVEQFF.

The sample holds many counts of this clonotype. CDR3 protein: CAWQVYTGELFF. CDR3 DNA: TGTGCCTGGCAAGTCTACACCGGGGAGCTGTTTTTT. The chain recombines TRBV30 with TRBJ2-2; no firm D call. Per the germline V gene, CDR1 is GTSNPN and CDR2 is SVGIG (reference sequence). Trimming took off 5 bases at V and 3 bases at J, with 7 bases between the two ends. The CDR3 runs to 12 residues.

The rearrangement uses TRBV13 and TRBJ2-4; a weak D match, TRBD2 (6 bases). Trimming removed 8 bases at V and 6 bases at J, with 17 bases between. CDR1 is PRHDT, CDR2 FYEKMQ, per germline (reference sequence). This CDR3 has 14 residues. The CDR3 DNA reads TGTGCCAGCGGATTCGGAGGGAAGGGAAACATTCAGTACTTC. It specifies CASGFGGKGNIQYF.

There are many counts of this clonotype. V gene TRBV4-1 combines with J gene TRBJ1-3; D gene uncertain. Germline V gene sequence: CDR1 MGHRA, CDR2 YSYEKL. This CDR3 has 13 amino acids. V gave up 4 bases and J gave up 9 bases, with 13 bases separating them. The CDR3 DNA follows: TGCGCCAGCAGCCTGGCCCCGGACGGCACCATATATTTT. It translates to CASSLAPDGTIYF.

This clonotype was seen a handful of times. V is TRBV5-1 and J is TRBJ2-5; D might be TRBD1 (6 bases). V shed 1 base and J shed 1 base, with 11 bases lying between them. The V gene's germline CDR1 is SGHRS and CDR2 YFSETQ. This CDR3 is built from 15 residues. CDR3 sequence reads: CASSLFSGAQETQYF. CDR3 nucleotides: TGCGCCAGCAGCTTGTTCTCAGGGGCCCAAGAGACCCAGTACTTC.

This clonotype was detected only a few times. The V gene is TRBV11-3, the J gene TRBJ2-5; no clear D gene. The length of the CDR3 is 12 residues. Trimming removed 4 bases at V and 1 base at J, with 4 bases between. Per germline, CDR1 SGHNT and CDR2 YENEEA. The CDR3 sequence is CASSYSQETQYF. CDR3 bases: TGTGCCAGCAGCTACAGCCAAGAGACCCAGTACTTC.

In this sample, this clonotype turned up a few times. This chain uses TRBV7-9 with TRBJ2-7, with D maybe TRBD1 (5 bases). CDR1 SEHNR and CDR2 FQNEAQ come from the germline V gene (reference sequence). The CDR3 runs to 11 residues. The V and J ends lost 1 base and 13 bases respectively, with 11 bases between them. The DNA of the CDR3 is TGTGCCAGCAGCTTAGAAGGCAGGGTTTACTTC. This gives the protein CASSLEGRVYF.

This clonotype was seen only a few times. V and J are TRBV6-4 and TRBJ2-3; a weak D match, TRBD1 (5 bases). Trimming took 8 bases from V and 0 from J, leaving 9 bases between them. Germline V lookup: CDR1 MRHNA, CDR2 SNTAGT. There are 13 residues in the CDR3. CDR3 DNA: TGTGCCAGCCAGGGTTCTAGCACAGATACGCAGTATTTT. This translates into CASQGSSTDTQYF.

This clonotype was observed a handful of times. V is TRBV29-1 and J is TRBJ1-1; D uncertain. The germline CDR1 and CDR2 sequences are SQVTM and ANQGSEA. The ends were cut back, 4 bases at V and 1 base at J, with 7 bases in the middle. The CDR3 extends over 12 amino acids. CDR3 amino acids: CSVGQTNTEAFF. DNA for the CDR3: TGCAGCGTTGGACAAACGAACACTGAAGCTTTCTTT.

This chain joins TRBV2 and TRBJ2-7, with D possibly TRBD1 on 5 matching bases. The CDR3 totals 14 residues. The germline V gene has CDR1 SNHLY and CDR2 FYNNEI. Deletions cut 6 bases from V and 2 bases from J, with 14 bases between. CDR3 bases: TGTGCCAGCAGCCTACTGACAGAGACCTACGAGCAGTACTTC. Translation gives CASSLLTETYEQYF. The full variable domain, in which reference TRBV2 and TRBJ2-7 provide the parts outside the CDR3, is EPEVTQTPSHQVTQMGQEVILRCVPISNHLYFYWYRQILGQKVEFLVSFYNNEISEKSEIFDDQFSVERPDGSNFTLKIRSTKLEDSAMYFCASSLLTETYEQYFGPGTRLTVT.

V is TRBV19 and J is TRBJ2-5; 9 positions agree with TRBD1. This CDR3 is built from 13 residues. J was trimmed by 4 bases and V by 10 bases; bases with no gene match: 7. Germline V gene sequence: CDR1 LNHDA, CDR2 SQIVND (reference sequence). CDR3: CATRQGGAETQYF. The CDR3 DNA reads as TGTGCCACCCGACAGGGGGGGGCAGAGACCCAGTACTTC.